The following is a T cell receptor beta chain sequence with its context. The data were taken from a study of cytomegalovirus exposure and HLA in healthy donors. The CDR3 runs 15 residues. The germline gives CDR1 SGHTA, CDR2 FQGTGA. Between the trimmed V and J ends, which lost 4 bases and 3 bases, there was a span of 13 bases. Amplification used 60 Vbeta primers and 13 Jbeta primers. The table came from immunoSEQ multiplex PCR; TCRdb's copy has only in-frame clones and leaves some out. This specimen shows around 25,000 clones; the ten leading clones hold 15% to 20%. Sequencing was carried out using PBMCs. The TCR originated in a male donor in good health and CMV-seropositive. The chain couples TRBV7-3 to TRBJ1-5; perhaps TRBD1 as D (6 bases). CDR3 bases: TGTGCCAGCAGCTCAGCCGGACAGTACAATCAGCCCCAGCATTTT. Amino acid sequence: CASSSAGQYNQPQHF.